Presented here are 6 T cell receptor beta chains from one specimen sequenced in a study of molecular identifiers for immune sequencing clone quantification. TCRdb reprocessed the PCR reads via MiXCR and lists one record per CDR3 protein. The table includes 300,000 to 400,000 distinct CDR3 sequences, roughly 24% detected once. Sequenced material: naive CD8+ T cells from blood, with Jurkat cell RNA spiked in. The subset was: FACS-sorted CD8+CD4-CCR7+CD45RA+ naive T cells. The receptors here all came from a human donor in good health. Some libraries in this study had Jurkat cell RNA spiked in.

In regard to this clonotype: With a much larger clone just one base away, this may be a read error. This rearrangement joins TRBV29-1 to TRBJ2-1; 7 bases are shared with TRBD2. Looked up from germline, CDR1 is SQVTM and CDR2 is ANQGSEA. This CDR3 is built from 14 residues. V shed 4 bases, J shed 8 bases, and the junction held 11 bases outside the gene matches. Here the CDR3 reads CSVVWSRGTDEQFF. DNA of the CDR3: TGCAGCGTTGTTTGGTCGCGGGGGACTGATGAGCAGTTCTTC.

This clonotype was counted between two and nine times. The V gene is TRBV19, the J gene TRBJ1-5; D remains unclear. The CDR3 loop spans 13 amino acids. V gave up 1 base and J gave up 5 bases, with 6 bases separating them. CDR1 is LNHDA and CDR2 is SQIVND in the germline V gene (reference sequence). CDR3 region: CASSIVIYQPQHF. The CDR3, as DNA: TGTGCCAGTAGTATAGTTATCTATCAGCCCCAGCATTTT.

A remark on this clonotype: This may arise from a read error, as a much more abundant clone is one base away. Without the conserved terminal phenylalanine or tryptophan, this CDR3 likely stems from a read error. The chain uses TRBV7-8 and TRBJ2-5; possible D gene TRBD2, 5 bases. This CDR3 is built from 11 residues. Germline CDR1 reads SGHVS; CDR2 reads FQNEAQ. As DNA, the CDR3 is TGTGCTACCGACCCGGGGGAGACCCAGTACCTC. It specifies CATDPGETQYL.

The rearrangement uses TRBV19 and TRBJ1-1; TRBD1 might be the D (5 bases). The CDR3 extends over 12 amino acids. Germline CDR1 LNHDA, CDR2 SQIVND (reference sequence). Trimming removed 7 bases from V and 4 bases from J, with 10 bases in between. CDR3 DNA: TGTGCCAGTAAGACAGACCTCACTGAAGCTTTCTTT. Its translation: CASKTDLTEAFF.

The chain has TRBV4-1 and TRBJ2-7; TRBD1 might be the D (6 bases). Between the trimmed V and J ends, which lost 0 bases and 5 bases, there was a span of 17 bases. Looked up from germline, CDR1 is MGHRA and CDR2 is YSYEKL. The length of the CDR3 is 16 residues. CDR3 sequence reads: CASSQDRGQGFHEQYF. DNA of the CDR3: TGCGCCAGCAGCCAAGATCGGGGCCAGGGGTTCCACGAGCAGTACTTC.

The rearrangement joins TRBV7-8 to TRBJ2-3, with a weak D call TRBD1 (7 bases). Trimming removed 8 bases at V and 0 bases at J, with 15 bases between. CDR3 length: 15 amino acids. CDR1 and CDR2 (germline): SGHVS, FQNEAQ. The CDR3 sequence: CASGGRGESTDTQYF. The CDR3 DNA follows: TGTGCCAGCGGCGGCAGGGGGGAGAGCACAGATACGCAGTATTTT.